These 9 T cell receptor beta chains originate from one sample sequenced in a study of T cell changes during pregnancy in multiple sclerosis. Some clones are missing from TCRdb's copy, which holds only in-frame ones; the method was immunoSEQ multiplex PCR. The sample consists of about 51,000 clones, over 80% of them appearing once. The sequencing here drew on CD4+ T cells from peripheral blood mononuclear cells, taken in the third trimester of pregnancy. These receptors were obtained from a female donor with multiple sclerosis, enrolled in a pregnancy study.

This clone was picked up one time. The J gene is TRBJ2-7, the V gene TRBV6-1, with 11 positions matching TRBD1. Germline values: CDR1 MNHNS, CDR2 SASEGT. The CDR3 contains 13 residues. With 10 bases clipped from V and 3 bases from J, the junction kept 5 bases outside the gene matches. The CDR3 DNA sequence: TGTGCCAATTCCGGGACAGGGGGCTACGAGCAGTACTTC. This gives the protein CANSGTGGYEQYF.

The chain employs TRBV2 and TRBJ2-2; 9 bases line up with TRBD2. The CDR3 runs to 15 residues. V gave up 6 bases and J gave up 3 bases; unmatched junction bases: 5. Germline CDR1 and CDR2: SNHLY and FYNNEI. This CDR3 reads CASSPAGGHTGELFF. In DNA, the CDR3 is TGTGCCAGCAGCCCTGCGGGAGGGCACACCGGGGAGCTGTTTTTT.

This rearrangement joins TRBV7-6 to TRBJ2-1; D remains unclear. Per the germline V gene, CDR1 is SGHVS and CDR2 is FNYEAQ. V lost 5 bases, J lost 6 bases, and 11 bases lay in between. The length of the CDR3 is 13 residues. CDR3 bases: TGTGCCAGCAGCCCGCACCCTAGCAATGAGCAGTTCTTC. Translation: CASSPHPSNEQFF. Full variable domain (outside the CDR3, taken from reference TRBV7-6 and TRBJ2-1): GAGVSQSPRYKVTKRGQDVALRCDPISGHVSLYWYRQALGQGPEFLTYFNYEAQQDKSGLPNDRFSAERPEGSISTLTIQRTEQRDSAMYRCASSPHPSNEQFFGPGTRLTVL.

This clone was seen a handful of times. The chain links TRBV6-5 to TRBJ2-2, with a possible D match to TRBD2 (5 bases). Germline V CDR1 and CDR2: MNHEY, SVGAGI. V lost 6 bases to trimming and J lost 0 bases, with 8 bases between them. This CDR3 is built from 14 residues. CDR3 bases: TGTGCCAGCAGGAGGGCTACGAACACCGGGGAGCTGTTTTTT. This translates into CASRRATNTGELFF.

The V gene is TRBV6-1, the J gene TRBJ2-2; D ambiguous. V was pared by 4 bases and J by 1 base, with 7 bases between. This CDR3 contains 14 residues. Germline CDR1 reads MNHNS; CDR2 reads SASEGT. The CDR3 DNA is TGTGCCAGCAGTGTTTGGCAGAACACCGGGGAGCTGTTTTTT. Protein sequence: CASSVWQNTGELFF.

The gene calls are TRBV30 and TRBJ1-1; D may be TRBD1 (5 bases). Trimming took off 7 bases at V and 2 bases at J, with 14 bases between the two ends. The CDR3 is 13 amino acids. Germline V gives CDR1 GTSNPN, CDR2 SVGIG (reference sequence). CDR3 sequence: CASASGPNTEAFF. The CDR3 bases are TGTGCCTCAGCGTCAGGGCCAAACACTGAAGCTTTCTTT.

This chain joins TRBV29-1 and TRBJ2-7; the D gene is possibly TRBD2 (6 bases). Trimming stripped 5 bases from V and 6 bases from J, with 17 bases between. This CDR3 region has 13 residues. Germline CDR1 SQVTM, CDR2 ANQGSEA. The CDR3 nucleotides read TGCAGCGTTTCCGGGAGTATGGAGGGCGAGCAGTACTTC. Protein: CSVSGSMEGEQYF.

Remarks on this clone: Different DNA sequences within this sample yield the same CDR3. V usage is TRBV28 and J usage is TRBJ1-1, with no clear D. V was trimmed by 6 bases and J by 0 bases, leaving 11 bases between them. Germline CDR1 is MDHEN and CDR2 is SYDVKM. The length of the CDR3 is 14 residues. The CDR3 nucleotides are TGTGCCAGCAGCCCCGGAGCGTTGAACACTGAAGCTTTCTTT. It is translated as CASSPGALNTEAFF.

The rearrangement links TRBV5-8 to TRBJ2-3, with D hard to call. Trimming stripped 1 base from V and 3 bases from J, with 6 bases between. The CDR3 is 13 residues long. The germline CDR1 and CDR2 sequences are SGHTS and YDEGEE. CDR3 sequence: CASSLSRTDTQYF. In nucleotides, the CDR3 is TGTGCCAGCAGCTTGTCGAGGACAGATACGCAGTATTTT.